This T cell receptor beta chain is drawn from a study of response to subunit inactivated influenza vaccine (dated by TCRdb to the late 2010s). General notes on the study: Deep quantitative profiling of the T cell receptor repertoire was used in the study to follow responses to a trivalent subunit inactivated influenza vaccine. On the study overall, not on this receptor specifically: It was suggested by the authors that each seasonal influenza vaccination may recruit only a limited number of new T cells.

Library method: RT-PCR. This sample was sequenced with an Illumina HiSeq 2500. TCRdb itself trimmed the public reads at Q25 with fastp, ran MiXCR and retained productive beta chains. Each entry merges the rows of one CDR3 protein and shows their most common DNA and genes. Across this sample there are about 650,000 distinct CDR3 sequences, with about 15% seen only once. The top ten clones comprise roughly 11% of the sample. Between the V and J ends, shortened by 4 bases and 0 bases respectively, the junction contains 13 bases. The germline V gene (reference sequence) provides CDR1 LNHNV and CDR2 YYDKDF. The CDR3 has 17 amino acids, counting the end cysteine and phenylalanine. Only the CDR3 part of the read is kept: 51 bases, read in frame from the first base. A remark on this clonotype: Its binding antigen is unknown. Base-call qualities are not available, and no considerably larger clone is one nucleotide away.

The sample in question was PBMCs from blood, obtained approximately 12 days after vaccination. The sequence was collected from a man aged 50-59 years who received an inactivated influenza vaccine. Donor details come from another sample of the same person, matched by shared clones. In this chain, TRBV15 is recombined with TRBJ2-6; the D segment could be TRBD1, given 6 matching bases. The nucleotides read TGTGCCACCAGCACCGGACAGCCCCTCTCTGGGGCCAACGTCCTGACTTTC. Its protein reads: CATSTGQPLSGANVLTF.